This passage covers 12 T cell receptor beta chains from one sample sequenced in a study of beta chain features in type 1 diabetes. Reverse transcription of all isolated RNA meant that expressed TCRB transcripts were sequenced. Here immunoSEQ multiplex PCR was the method, and the copy in TCRdb shows in-frame clones only, minus some. Counted here are 250,000 or so clones, under 70% occurring once; the ten biggest clones make up about 0.05%. Sequencing was performed on naive CD4+ T cells from blood. The origin of the receptors is a man aged 30 to 39 in good health.

V gene TRBV30 combines with J gene TRBJ2-5, with a weak D call TRBD2 (6 bases). The CDR3 covers 13 residues. CDR1 and CDR2 (germline): GTSNPN, SVGIG (reference sequence). V lost 5 bases and J lost 1, with 11 bases in between. The DNA for the CDR3 is TGTGCCTGGGCCGGGACTTTCCAAGAGACCCAGTACTTC. Its translation is CAWAGTFQETQYF.

The sample holds a few counts of this clone. The gene calls are TRBV29-1 and TRBJ2-3, with 8 bases aligning to TRBD2. Germline V gene sequence: CDR1 SQVTM, CDR2 ANQGSEA. The V gene end was trimmed by 5 bases and the J gene end by 2 bases; junction bases not matched to a gene: 3. The CDR3 is 13 amino acids. CDR3 DNA sequence: TGCAGCGTTCACGGGAGGGCCACAGATACGCAGTATTTT. Protein: CSVHGRATDTQYF.

The V gene is TRBV6-5, the J gene TRBJ2-3; D uncertain. The CDR3 runs to 13 residues. With 5 bases removed from V and 5 bases from J, the gap between germline ends came to 11 bases. Germline V gives CDR1 MNHEY, CDR2 SVGAGI. CDR3 amino acids: CASSRFNRDTQYF. The DNA for the CDR3 is TGTGCCAGCAGTCGGTTCAATAGAGATACGCAGTATTTT.

This clone was detected once. This chain uses TRBV7-9 with TRBJ1-1, with D uncertain. The germline gives CDR1 SEHNR, CDR2 FQNEAQ (reference sequence). The CDR3 consists of 14 residues. The V gene lost 6 bases and the J gene lost 3 bases, with 14 bases spanning the gap. This chain's CDR3 is CASSFTSGDTEAFF. CDR3 DNA: TGTGCCAGCAGTTTTACGTCGGGAGACACTGAAGCTTTCTTT. The full variable domain, its missing parts supplied by reference TRBV7-9 and TRBJ1-1, is DTGVSQNPRHKITKRGQNVTFRCDPISEHNRLYWYRQTLGQGPEFLTYFQNEAQLEKSRLLSDRFSAERPKGSFSTLEIQRTEQGDSAMYLCASSFTSGDTEAFFGQGTRLTVV.

The rearrangement uses TRBV30 and TRBJ2-7; tentatively, D is TRBD1 (5 bases). V lost 1 base, J lost 4 bases, and 11 bases lay in between. Germline V gene sequence: CDR1 GTSNPN, CDR2 SVGIG (reference sequence). The CDR3 is 13 amino acids. CDR3 DNA: TGTGCCTGGAGTGGTGACAGAACTTACGAGCAGTACTTC. It codes for CAWSGDRTYEQYF.

The rearrangement links TRBV29-1 to TRBJ1-1, with no clear D. CDR1 is SQVTM, CDR2 ANQGSEA, per germline. CDR3 length equals 13 residues. V was shortened by 3 bases and J by 6 bases, with 14 bases between the two germline ends. The CDR3 spells CSVDRALNPEAFF. In DNA, the CDR3 is TGCAGCGTTGATCGGGCCCTAAACCCTGAAGCTTTCTTT. The variable domain in full, completed from reference TRBV29-1 and TRBJ1-1, reads SAVISQKPSRDICQRGTSLTIQCQVDSQVTMMFWYRQQPGQSLTLIATANQGSEATYESGFVIDKFPISRPNLTFSTLTVSNMSPEDSSIYLCSVDRALNPEAFFGQGTRLTVV.

The chain links TRBV7-9 to TRBJ2-1; no clear D. Trimming took off 5 bases at V and 0 bases at J, with 8 bases between the two ends. Germline V CDR1 and CDR2: SEHNR, FQNEAQ (reference sequence). This CDR3 region has 14 residues. The CDR3: CASSPHGSYNEQFF. DNA of the CDR3: TGTGCCAGCAGCCCCCATGGCTCCTACAATGAGCAGTTCTTC.

This rearrangement joins TRBV4-3 to TRBJ2-1, with D possibly being TRBD1 or TRBD2 (5 bases each). The ends were cut back, 1 base at V and 6 bases at J, with 13 bases in the middle. The length of the CDR3 is 15 residues. Germline V gene data show CDR1 as LGHNA and CDR2 as YSLEER. This chain's CDR3 is CASSQGDATPNEQFF. For the CDR3, the DNA is TGCGCCAGCAGCCAAGGGGACGCCACCCCCAATGAGCAGTTCTTC.

A remark on this clone: This same CDR3 is encoded by further DNA sequences in the sample. This sequence joins TRBV7-2 and TRBJ2-5; D ambiguous. Trimming stripped 5 bases from V and 2 bases from J, with 9 bases between. Germline CDR1 is SGHTA and CDR2 is FQGNSA. CDR3 length: 13 residues. DNA of the CDR3: TGTGCCAGCAGCCCCCTGGGTCAAGAGACCCAGTACTTC. It encodes CASSPLGQETQYF.

This chain connects TRBV2 to TRBJ2-3; TRBD1 or TRBD2 may be the D gene (5 bases each). The germline V and J ends were trimmed by 6 bases and 2 bases, with 12 bases remaining between them. The CDR3 is made up of 14 amino acids. Germline V lookup: CDR1 SNHLY, CDR2 FYNNEI. The CDR3 is CASRPQGVTDTQYF. The CDR3 DNA reads TGTGCCAGCAGACCCCAGGGAGTCACAGATACGCAGTATTTT.

The chain carries TRBV28 and TRBJ2-1; 9 nucleotides agree with TRBD2. CDR1 and CDR2 (germline): MDHEN, SYDVKM. Losses at the gene ends were 5 bases for V and 4 bases for J; bases not matched to a gene: 3. The CDR3 sequence is 14 residues long. The CDR3 protein is CASSSSGRYNEQFF. CDR3 DNA: TGTGCCAGCAGTAGTAGCGGGAGATACAATGAGCAGTTCTTC.

V and J are TRBV5-1 and TRBJ1-4; the match to TRBD1 covers 9 bases. Germline CDR1 is SGHRS and CDR2 is YFSETQ. The CDR3 sequence is 14 residues long. The ends lost 2 bases at V and 5 bases at J; junction bases unmatched: 1. DNA for the CDR3: TGCGCCAGCAGCTTTGGGACAGGGAATGAAAAACTGTTTTTT. Protein: CASSFGTGNEKLFF.